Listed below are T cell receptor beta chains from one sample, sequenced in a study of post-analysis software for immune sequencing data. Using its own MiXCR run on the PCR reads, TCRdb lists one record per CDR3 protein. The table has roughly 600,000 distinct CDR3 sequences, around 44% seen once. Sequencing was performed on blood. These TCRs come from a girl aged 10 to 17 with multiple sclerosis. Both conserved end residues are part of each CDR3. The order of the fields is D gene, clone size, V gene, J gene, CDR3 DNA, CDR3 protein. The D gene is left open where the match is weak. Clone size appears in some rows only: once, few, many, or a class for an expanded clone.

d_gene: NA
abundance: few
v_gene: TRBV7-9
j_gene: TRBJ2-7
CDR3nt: TGTGCCAGCAGCGCAGGACAGCCCTACGAGCAGTACTTC
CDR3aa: CASSAGQPYEQYF

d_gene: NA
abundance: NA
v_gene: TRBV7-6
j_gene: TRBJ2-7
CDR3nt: TGTGCCAGCGCCGCGGGGACCGCCTACGAGCAGTACTTC
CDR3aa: CASAAGTAYEQYF

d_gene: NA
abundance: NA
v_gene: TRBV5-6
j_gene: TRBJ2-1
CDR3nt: TGTGCCAGCAGCTTGGTGGACGGCTACAATGAGCAGTTCTTC
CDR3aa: CASSLVDGYNEQFF

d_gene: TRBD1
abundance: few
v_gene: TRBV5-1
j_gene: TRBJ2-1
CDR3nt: TGCGCCAGCAGCCCCTGGACAGGGGGTCAAAATGAGCAGTTCTTC
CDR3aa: CASSPWTGGQNEQFF

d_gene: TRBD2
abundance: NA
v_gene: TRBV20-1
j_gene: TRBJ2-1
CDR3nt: TGCAGTGCTAACGGGGGGAACAATGAGCAGTTCTTC
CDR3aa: CSANGGNNEQFF

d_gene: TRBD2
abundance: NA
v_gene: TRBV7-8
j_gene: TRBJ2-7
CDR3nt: TGTGCCAGCAGCTTAGCCGGACTAGCGGGTCGGTACGAGCAGTACTTC
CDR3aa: CASSLAGLAGRYEQYF

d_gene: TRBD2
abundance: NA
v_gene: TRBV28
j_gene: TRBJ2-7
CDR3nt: TGTGCCAGCTGCCTCCCCAGCGGGAGGTACGAGCAGTACTTC
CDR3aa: CASCLPSGRYEQYF

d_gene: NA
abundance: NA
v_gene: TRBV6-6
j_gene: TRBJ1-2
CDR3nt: TGTGCCAGCAGTTACTCGATCAGTGACTATGGCTACACCTTC
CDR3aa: CASSYSISDYGYTF

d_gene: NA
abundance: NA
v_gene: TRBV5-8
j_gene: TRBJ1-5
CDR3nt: TGTGCCAGCAGCTTGGGACCGGGGGCCAATCAGCCCCAGCATTTT
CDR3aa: CASSLGPGANQPQHF

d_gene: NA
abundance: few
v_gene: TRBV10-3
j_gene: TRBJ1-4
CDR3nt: TGTGCCATCAGTGAGAGACTGCAGAATAATGAAAAACTGTTTTTT
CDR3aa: CAISERLQNNEKLFF

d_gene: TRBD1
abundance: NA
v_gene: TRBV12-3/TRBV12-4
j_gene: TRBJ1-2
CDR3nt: TGTGCCAGCATGAGAGGGGACAGCCTTTTTTATGGCTACACCTTC
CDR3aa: CASMRGDSLFYGYTF

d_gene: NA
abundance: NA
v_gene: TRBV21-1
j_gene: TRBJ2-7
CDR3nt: TGTGCCAGCAGCCGGACAGGGACGACGGGTGAGCAGTACTTC
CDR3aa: CASSRTGTTGEQYF

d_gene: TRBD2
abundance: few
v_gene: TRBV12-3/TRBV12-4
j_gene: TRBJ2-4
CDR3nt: TGTGCCAGCAGACTAGCGGGGGGCATAAACATTCAGTACTTC
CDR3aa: CASRLAGGINIQYF

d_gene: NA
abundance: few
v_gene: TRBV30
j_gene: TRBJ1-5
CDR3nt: TGTGCCTGGAGTGTTAAGGGCAATCAGCCCCAGCATTTT
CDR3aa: CAWSVKGNQPQHF

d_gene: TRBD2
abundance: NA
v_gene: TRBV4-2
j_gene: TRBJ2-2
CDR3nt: TGTGCCAGCAGCCCGGGACTAGCGGGATTAGCCGGGGAGCTGTTTTTT
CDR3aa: CASSPGLAGLAGELFF

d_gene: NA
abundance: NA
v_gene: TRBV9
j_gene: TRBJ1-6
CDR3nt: TGTGCCAGCAGCCCAACCCCAGATTCACCCCTCCACTTT
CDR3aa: CASSPTPDSPLHF

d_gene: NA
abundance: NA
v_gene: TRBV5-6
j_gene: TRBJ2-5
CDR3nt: TGTGCCAGCTCAACCAAGGGGACCCAGTACTTC
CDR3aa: CASSTKGTQYF

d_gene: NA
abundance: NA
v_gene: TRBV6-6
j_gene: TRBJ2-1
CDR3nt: TGTGCCAGCAGCCCTAGGGATAATGGGCAGTTCTTC
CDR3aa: CASSPRDNGQFF

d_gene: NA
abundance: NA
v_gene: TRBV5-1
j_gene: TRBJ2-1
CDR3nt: TGCGCCAGCAGCCCAAGGAGCAGGTACAATGAGCAGTTCTTC
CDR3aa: CASSPRSRYNEQFF

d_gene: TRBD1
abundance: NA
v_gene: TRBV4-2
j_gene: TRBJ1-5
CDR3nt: TGTGCCAGCAGCCAAGATGTACAGGGGGCATGGAGCAATCAGCCCCAGCATTTT
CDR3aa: CASSQDVQGAWSNQPQHF

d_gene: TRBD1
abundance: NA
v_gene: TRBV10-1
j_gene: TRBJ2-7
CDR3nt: TGCGCCAGCAGTGGAGGGGGGCCGGGACAGGGAGGCTACGAGCAGTACTTC
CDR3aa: CASSGGGPGQGGYEQYF

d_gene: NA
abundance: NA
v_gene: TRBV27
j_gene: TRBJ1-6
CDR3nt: TGTGCCAGCAGTTTCGGGGGCGCGGGATCACCCCTCCACTTT
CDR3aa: CASSFGGAGSPLHF

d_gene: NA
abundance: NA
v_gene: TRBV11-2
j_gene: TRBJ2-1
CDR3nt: TGTGCCAGCAGCTCTTATTGGGGCAGGGGACGAAGCTCCTACAATGAGCAGTTCTTC
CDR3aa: CASSSYWGRGRSSYNEQFF

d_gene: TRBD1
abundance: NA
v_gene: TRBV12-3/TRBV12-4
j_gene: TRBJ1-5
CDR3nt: TGTGCCAGCAGTTTCAGGGGGAATCGCAATCAGCCCCAGCATTTT
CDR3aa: CASSFRGNRNQPQHF

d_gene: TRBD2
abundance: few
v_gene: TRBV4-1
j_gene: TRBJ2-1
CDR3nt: TGCGCCAGCAGCCAAGAGGGTAGCGGGGTCTCCAATGAGCAGTTCTTC
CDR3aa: CASSQEGSGVSNEQFF

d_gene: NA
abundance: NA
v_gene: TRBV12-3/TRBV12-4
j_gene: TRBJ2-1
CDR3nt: TGTGCCAGCAGTATACGGCTTGGAAATGAGCAGTTCTTC
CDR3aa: CASSIRLGNEQFF

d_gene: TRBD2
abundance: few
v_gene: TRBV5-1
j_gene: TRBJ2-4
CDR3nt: TGCGCCAGCAGCTTGGTTTCCGGGGGGTCAACCAAAAACATTCAGTACTTC
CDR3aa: CASSLVSGGSTKNIQYF

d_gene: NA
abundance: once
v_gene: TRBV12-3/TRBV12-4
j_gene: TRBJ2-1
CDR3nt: TGTGCCAGCACGGGCCAAGCCAGCTCCTACAATGAGCAGTTCTTC
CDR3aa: CASTGQASSYNEQFF

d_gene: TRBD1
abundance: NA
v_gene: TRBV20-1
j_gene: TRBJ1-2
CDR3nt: TGCAGCGCCAGACAGGGCCATGCGGTTAAGGATGGCTACACCTTC
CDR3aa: CSARQGHAVKDGYTF

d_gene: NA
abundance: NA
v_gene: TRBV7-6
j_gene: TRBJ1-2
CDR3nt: TGTGCCAGCAGCACAACAGGGCTCACTGGCTACACCTTC
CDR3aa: CASSTTGLTGYTF

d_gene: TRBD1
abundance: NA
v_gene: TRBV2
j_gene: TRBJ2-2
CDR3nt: TGTGCCAGCAACCCCCGGACAGGGGGAAATAACGGGGAGCTGTTTTTT
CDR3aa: CASNPRTGGNNGELFF

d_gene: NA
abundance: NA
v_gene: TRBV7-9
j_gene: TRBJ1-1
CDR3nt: TGTGCCAGCAGCTTTACAGAGGTAGCTTTCTTT
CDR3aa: CASSFTEVAFF

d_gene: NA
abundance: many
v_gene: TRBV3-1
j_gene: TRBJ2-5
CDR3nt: TGTGCCAGCAGCCAGGGGCTTCAAGAGACCCAGTACTTC
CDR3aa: CASSQGLQETQYF

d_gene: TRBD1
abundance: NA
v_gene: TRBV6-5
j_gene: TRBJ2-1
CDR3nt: TGTGCCAGCAGTTACTCCTACGTCACCGGGACAGGGGATATAGATGAGCAGTTCTTC
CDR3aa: CASSYSYVTGTGDIDEQFF

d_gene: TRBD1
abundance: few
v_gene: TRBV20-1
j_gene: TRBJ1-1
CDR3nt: TGCAGTGCGAGGACAGGGGGCTGGTATGCTTTCTTT
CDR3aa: CSARTGGWYAFF

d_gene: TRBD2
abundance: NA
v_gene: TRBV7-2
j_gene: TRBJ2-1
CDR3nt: TGTGCCAGCAGCTTTCTAGCGGAAGATTACAATGAGCAGTTCTTC
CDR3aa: CASSFLAEDYNEQFF

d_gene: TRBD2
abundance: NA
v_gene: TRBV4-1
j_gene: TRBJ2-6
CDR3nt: TGCGCCAGCAGCCAAGTAATAGCGGGGCCCTACTCTGGGGCCAACGTCCTGACTTTC
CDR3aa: CASSQVIAGPYSGANVLTF

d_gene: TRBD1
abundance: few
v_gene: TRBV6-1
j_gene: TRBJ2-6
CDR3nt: TGTGCCAGCAGCAGGACAGGGAATTCTGGGGCCAACGTCCTGACTTTC
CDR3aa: CASSRTGNSGANVLTF

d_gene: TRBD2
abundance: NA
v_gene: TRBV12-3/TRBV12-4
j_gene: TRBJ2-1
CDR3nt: TGTGCCAGCAGTCCAAGCGCGGGACTAGATCCCCATGAGCAGTTCTTC
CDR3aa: CASSPSAGLDPHEQFF

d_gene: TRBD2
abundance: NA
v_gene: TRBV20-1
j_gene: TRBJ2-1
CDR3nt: TGCAGTGCTCGCCCCGCGGGAGTAAATTACAATGAGCAGTTCTTC
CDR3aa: CSARPAGVNYNEQFF

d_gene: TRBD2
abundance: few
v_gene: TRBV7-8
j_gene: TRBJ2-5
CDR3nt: TGTGCCAGCAGCTGGGAACTAGCGGCTGTTGAGACCCAGTACTTC
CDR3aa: CASSWELAAVETQYF

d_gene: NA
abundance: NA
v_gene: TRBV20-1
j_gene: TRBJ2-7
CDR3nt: TGCAGTGCTAGAGATTCGGTGGCGTACGAGCAGTACTTC
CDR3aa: CSARDSVAYEQYF

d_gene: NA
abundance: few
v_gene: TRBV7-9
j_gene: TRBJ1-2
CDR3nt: TGTGCCAGCAGCTCGCTGACGGCTAACTATGGCTACACCTTC
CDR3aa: CASSSLTANYGYTF

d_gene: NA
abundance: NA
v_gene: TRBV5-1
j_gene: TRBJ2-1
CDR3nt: TGCGCCAGCAGCCAACGGGCGGGGTCCGAGCAGTTCTTC
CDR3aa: CASSQRAGSEQFF

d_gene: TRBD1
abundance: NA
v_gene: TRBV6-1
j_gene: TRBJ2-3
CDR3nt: TGTGCCAGCAGTGACCAGGGGGCGAAAACAGATACGCAGTATTTT
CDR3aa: CASSDQGAKTDTQYF

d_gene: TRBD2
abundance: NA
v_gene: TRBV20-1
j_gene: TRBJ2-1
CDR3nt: TGCAGTGCCAGCCCGGGACTAGATCATCGTGAGCAGTTCTTC
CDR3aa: CSASPGLDHREQFF

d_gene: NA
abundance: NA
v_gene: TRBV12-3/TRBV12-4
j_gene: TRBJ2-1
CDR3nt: TGTGCCAGCAGTTTAAGCAGGTGGGGCGGGTACAATGAGCAGTTCTTC
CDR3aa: CASSLSRWGGYNEQFF

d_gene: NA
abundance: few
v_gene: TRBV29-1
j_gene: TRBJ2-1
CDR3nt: TGCAGCGTTGAAGGGGGGGACAATGAGCAGTTCTTC
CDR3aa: CSVEGGDNEQFF

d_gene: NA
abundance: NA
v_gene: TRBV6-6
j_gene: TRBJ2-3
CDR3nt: TGTGCCAGCAGGACGGGGGGCAGGACTGGCACAGATACGCAGTATTTT
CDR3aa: CASRTGGRTGTDTQYF

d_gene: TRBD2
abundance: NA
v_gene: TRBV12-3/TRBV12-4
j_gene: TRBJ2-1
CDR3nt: TGTGCCAGCAGCCCTAGTAGCGGGAGGGCCTACAATGAGCAGTTCTTC
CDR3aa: CASSPSSGRAYNEQFF

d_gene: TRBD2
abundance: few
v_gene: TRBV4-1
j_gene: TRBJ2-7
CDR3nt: TGCGCCAGCAGCGGACGGACTAGCGGGAATTACGAGCAGTACTTC
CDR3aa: CASSGRTSGNYEQYF

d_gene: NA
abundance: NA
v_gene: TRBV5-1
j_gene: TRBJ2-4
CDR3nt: TGCGCCAGCAGCTTGGTCGGCAAAAACATTCAGTACTTC
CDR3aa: CASSLVGKNIQYF

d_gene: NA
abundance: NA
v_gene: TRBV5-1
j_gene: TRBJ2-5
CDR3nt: TGCGCCAGCACATTCGGGACTCCGGAGGTGACCCAGTACTTC
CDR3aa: CASTFGTPEVTQYF

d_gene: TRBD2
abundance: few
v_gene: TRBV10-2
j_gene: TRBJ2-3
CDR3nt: TGCGCCAGCAGTGAGTCCCGGCTAGCGGGAGGCACAGATACGCAGTATTTT
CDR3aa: CASSESRLAGGTDTQYF

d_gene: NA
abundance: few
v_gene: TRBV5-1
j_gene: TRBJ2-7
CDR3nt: TGCGCCAGCAGCTTAGGACTCAAGGGCTACGAGCAGTACTTC
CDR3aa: CASSLGLKGYEQYF